This T cell receptor (beta chain) emerged from a study of cytomegalovirus exposure and HLA in healthy donors. Study-level results: Accurate predictions that matched the HLA-A and HLA-B alleles of most subjects were reportedly made from TCR beta sequences. CMV serostatus alone was available as immune exposure information.

The PCR made use of 60 Vbeta and 13 Jbeta primers. TCRdb's table, derived via immunoSEQ multiplex PCR, lists solely in-frame clones and lacks some. Of fewer than 200,000 clones listed, roughly 85% were seen once; the top ten hold 0.69%. The germline V and J ends were trimmed by 6 bases and 14 bases, with 17 bases remaining between them. The CDR3 contains 13 residues. CDR1 is MNHEY and CDR2 is SMNVEV in the germline V gene (reference sequence). About this clone itself: No antigen is known for it.

Sequencing was carried out using PBMCs. The V call is TRBV27, the J call TRBJ1-6; the D is unclear. This sequence originates from a woman between 40 and 50 years old in good health and CMV-seronegative. The CDR3 spells CASSLEGGRSLHF. As DNA, the CDR3 is TGTGCCAGCAGCTTAGAGGGAGGGAGGTCCCTCCACTTT.